The clone carrying this T cell receptor (beta chain) was counted ten times or more. This sample stems from a study of spatial heterogeneity in lung cancer. Time point meaning: blood at routine non-recurrence follow-up after resection. In each case, whole RNA from tumor, nontumor lung or frozen PBMC was sequenced unsorted. Via MiXCR, TCRdb re-called the 5' RACE reads, giving one row per CDR3 protein. The sample records around 110,000 distinct CDR3 sequences, about 12% being singletons. The germline V gene encodes CDR1 SQVTM and CDR2 ANQGSEA. Trimming removed 6 bases from V and 0 bases from J, with 9 bases in between. CDR3 length: 13 residues.

The TCR sequence derives from a male donor with early-stage non-small cell lung cancer. V gene TRBV29-1 combines with J gene TRBJ1-5, with D unclear. This specimen consisted of PBMCs, obtained at follow-up. The CDR3 loop is CSVSHGSNQPQHF. The CDR3 nucleotides read TGCAGCGTCTCACATGGTAGCAATCAGCCCCAGCATTTT. Complete variable domain (other parts from reference TRBV29-1 and TRBJ1-5): SAVISQKPSRDICQRGTSLTIQCQVDSQVTMMFWYRQQPGQSLTLIATANQGSEATYESGFVIDKFPISRPNLTFSTLTVSNMSPEDSSIYLCSVSHGSNQPQHFGDGTRLSIL.